A single sample gave rise to the 21 T cell receptor beta chains below, sequenced in a study of shared clonotypes between healthy human individuals. The data were produced by immunoSEQ multiplex PCR, yet TCRdb's version contains in-frame clones alone and is incomplete. The data contain a few million clones, over 85% of them singletons. The specimen sequenced was naive CD4+ T cells from PBMCs. Subset reported: CD45RA+ positively selected. These receptors were obtained from a young man in good health. Some clones in this sample may be carry-over from other donors' samples.

Regarding this clone: The junction and the germline gene differ at one end; a read error may be behind it. This sequence joins TRBV20-1 and TRBJ2-1, with D maybe TRBD2 (5 bases). CDR3 length: 10 amino acids. Per the germline V gene, CDR1 is DFQATT and CDR2 is SNEGSKA (reference sequence). The CDR3 bases are TGCAGTGCTAGAGCTGGGCTAGCCCTCTTC. Translating gives CSARAGLALF.

The V gene is TRBV5-1, the J gene TRBJ2-7; the D is unclear. Germline V gives CDR1 SGHRS, CDR2 YFSETQ. The length of the CDR3 is 14 residues. V was shortened by 6 bases and J by 2 bases, with 15 bases between the two germline ends. The CDR3 DNA sequence: TGCGCCAGCAAGGAGATAACCACCACCTACGAGCAGTACTTC. Its translation is CASKEITTTYEQYF.

The chain couples TRBV9 to TRBJ1-2, with TRBD1 as a possible D gene (5 bases). V shed 4 bases and J shed 7 bases, with 23 bases lying between them. Germline CDR1 reads SGDLS; CDR2 reads YYNGEE. The CDR3 consists of 16 residues. CDR3 amino acids: CASSSAAGPFFGGYTF. The CDR3 bases are TGTGCCAGCAGCTCAGCGGCAGGGCCTTTTTTTGGTGGCTACACCTTC.

J is TRBJ2-2 and V is TRBV11-2; D assignment may be TRBD1 or TRBD2 (6 bases each). The CDR3 sequence is 15 residues long. Trimming removed 5 bases from V and 1 base from J, with 11 bases in between. CDR1 and CDR2 from the germline V gene are SGHAT and FQNNGV. The CDR3 bases are TGTGCCAGCAGCCCGGAGGGGGTGAACACCGGGGAGCTGTTTTTT. It translates to CASSPEGVNTGELFF.

The chain is built from TRBV6-5 and TRBJ2-1, with D possibly being TRBD2 (5 bases). The V gene lost 4 bases and the J gene lost 4 bases, with 14 bases spanning the gap. The CDR3 has 15 residues. The germline gives CDR1 MNHEY, CDR2 SVGAGI. The CDR3 nucleotides are TGTGCCAGCAGTTTCGGGCCTGAGGGATACAATGAGCAGTTCTTC. This sequence encodes CASSFGPEGYNEQFF.

V and J are TRBV29-1 and TRBJ1-2; the D is unclear. The V end lost 2 bases, the J end lost 6 bases, and 16 bases lay between the germline ends. This CDR3 has 14 residues. Germline values: CDR1 SQVTM, CDR2 ANQGSEA. This CDR3 is CSVEKEANVDGYTF. In DNA form, the CDR3 reads TGCAGCGTTGAAAAGGAAGCAAACGTGGATGGCTACACCTTC. Full variable domain (rest looked up from reference TRBV29-1 and TRBJ1-2): SAVISQKPSRDICQRGTSLTIQCQVDSQVTMMFWYRQQPGQSLTLIATANQGSEATYESGFVIDKFPISRPNLTFSTLTVSNMSPEDSSIYLCSVEKEANVDGYTFGSGTRLTVV.

A single count supports this clone. The chain carries TRBV5-1 and TRBJ2-3; no definite D call. Trimming stripped 5 bases from V and 1 base from J, with 8 bases between. Looked up from germline, CDR1 is SGHRS and CDR2 is YFSETQ. The CDR3 consists of 13 residues. The CDR3 loop is CASRFHGTDTQYF. The DNA for the CDR3 is TGCGCCAGCAGGTTCCATGGCACAGATACGCAGTATTTT.

The chain is built from TRBV7-8 and TRBJ1-5, with a possible D match to TRBD1 (5 bases). Germline V gene sequence: CDR1 SGHVS, CDR2 FQNEAQ. The CDR3 is made up of 13 amino acids. V lost 5 bases to trimming and J lost 7 bases, with 12 bases between them. The DNA for the CDR3 is TGTGCCAGCAGCCCAGAAGGGGTACAGCCCCAGCATTTT. It yields the protein CASSPEGVQPQHF.

This chain links TRBV10-1 with TRBJ2-1; the match to TRBD1 covers 8 bases. V was pared by 5 bases and J by 0 bases, with 15 bases of the junction left unmatched. CDR1 WNHNN and CDR2 SYGVQD come from the germline V gene (reference sequence). The CDR3 spans 19 residues. CDR3 nucleotides: TGCGCCAGCAGTAGGGACAGGAAAATTTCCCCAAGCTCCTACAATGAGCAGTTCTTC. This codes for CASSRDRKISPSSYNEQFF.

Comments on this clone: This sample includes further DNA sequences coding for the same CDR3. This rearrangement joins TRBV19 to TRBJ2-1; no definite D call. This CDR3 region has 13 residues. Germline V gives CDR1 LNHDA, CDR2 SQIVND (reference sequence). V shed 1 base and J shed 5 bases, with 6 bases lying between them. As DNA, the CDR3 is TGTGCCAGTAGTATAGTATCCCACAATGAGCAGTTCTTC. Its translation: CASSIVSHNEQFF. Complete variable domain (other parts from reference TRBV19 and TRBJ2-1): DGGITQSPKYLFRKEGQNVTLSCEQNLNHDAMYWYRQDPGQGLRLIYYSQIVNDFQKGDIAEGYSVSREKKESFPLTVTSAQKNPTAFYLCASSIVSHNEQFFGPGTRLTVL.

The chain recombines TRBV28 with TRBJ1-3, with 7 bases aligning to TRBD1. With V trimmed by 5 bases and J by 4 bases, 20 bases remained unmatched. The germline CDR1 and CDR2 sequences are MDHEN and SYDVKM. This CDR3 region has 19 residues. The CDR3 nucleotides are TGTGCCAGCAGTCCTGCGGGACAGCCAAAGGGAATCGAGGGAAACACCATATATTTT. Translated, it gives CASSPAGQPKGIEGNTIYF. The full variable domain, its missing parts supplied by reference TRBV28 and TRBJ1-3, is DVKVTQSSRYLVKRTGEKVFLECVQDMDHENMFWYRQDPGLGLRLIYFSYDVKMKEKGDIPEGYSVSREKKERFSLILESASTNQTSMYLCASSPAGQPKGIEGNTIYFGEGSWLTVV.

The chain couples TRBV5-4 to TRBJ2-3; D not resolved. Trimming left V 6 bases short and J 0 bases short, with 14 bases between. The CDR3 spans 15 residues. Per germline, CDR1 SGHNT and CDR2 YYREEE (reference sequence). CDR3 sequence reads: CASTSLSASTDTQYF. For the CDR3, the DNA is TGTGCCAGCACCTCCCTGAGTGCTAGCACAGATACGCAGTATTTT.

The chain has TRBV6-5 and TRBJ2-7; D remains ambiguous. The CDR3 contains 11 residues. Trimming left V 6 bases short and J 7 bases short, with 10 bases between. Germline assignment: CDR1 MNHEY and CDR2 SVGAGI. This chain's CDR3 is CASRSEGEQYF. DNA for the CDR3: TGTGCCAGCAGGTCCGAAGGTGAGCAGTACTTC.

The chain recombines TRBV29-1 with TRBJ2-1, with 9 bases identical to TRBD1. The CDR3 extends over 14 amino acids. The junction had 7 bases not matched to a gene; V was cut back by 4 bases and J by 6 bases. Germline V gene sequence: CDR1 SQVTM, CDR2 ANQGSEA. The CDR3 is CSVAGQGFVNEQFF. The CDR3 region has the DNA TGCAGCGTTGCGGGACAGGGATTCGTCAATGAGCAGTTCTTC.

This rearrangement joins TRBV6-5 to TRBJ1-1; 10 bases match TRBD1. The CDR3 runs 15 residues. Losses at the gene ends were 4 bases for V and 3 bases for J; bases not matched to a gene: 5. Germline CDR1 is MNHEY and CDR2 is SVGAGI. CDR3 nucleotides: TGTGCCAGCAGTTTCCGGGGACAGGGGTACACTGAAGCTTTCTTT. It encodes CASSFRGQGYTEAFF.

This clone showed up just a few times. The same CDR3 arises from other DNA sequences in this sample as well. The gene calls are TRBV28 and TRBJ2-7; D gene uncertain. This CDR3 region has 12 residues. The ends were cut back, 2 bases at V and 4 bases at J, with 6 bases in the middle. Germline-derived CDR1 and CDR2 are MDHEN and SYDVKM. The CDR3 DNA reads as TGTGCCAGCAGTTTAGGGGAATACGAGCAGTACTTC. As protein: CASSLGEYEQYF.

In DNA form, the CDR3 reads TGTGCCAGCAGCTTAATCTCCCGGGGTAGCTACGAGCAGTACTTC. Translating gives CASSLISRGSYEQYF. The rearrangement links TRBV7-9 to TRBJ2-7; a possible D gene is TRBD2 (5 bases). Trimming cost V 2 bases and J 3 bases, with 14 bases left between them. The CDR3 runs 15 residues. From germline, CDR1 is SEHNR and CDR2 FQNEAQ (reference sequence). The complete variable domain, with remaining parts taken from reference TRBV7-9 and TRBJ2-7, reads DTGVSQNPRHKITKRGQNVTFRCDPISEHNRLYWYRQTLGQGPEFLTYFQNEAQLEKSRLLSDRFSAERPKGSFSTLEIQRTEQGDSAMYLCASSLISRGSYEQYFGPGTRLTVT.

This clone came up once. This rearrangement joins TRBV6-1 to TRBJ2-7, with 10 bases matching TRBD1. This CDR3 contains 14 residues. The V gene's germline CDR1 is MNHNS and CDR2 SASEGT. V was pared by 7 bases and J by 7 bases, with 10 bases of the junction left unmatched. The CDR3 bases are TGTGCCAGCACCGGGACAGGGGTGGGTCCTGAGCAGTACTTC. This encodes CASTGTGVGPEQYF.

The chain joins TRBV28 to TRBJ1-4, with D unresolved. Trimming removed 7 bases from V and 4 bases from J, with 19 bases in between. The CDR3 sequence is 16 residues long. Germline lookup yields CDR1 MDHEN and CDR2 SYDVKM. The CDR3 bases are TGTGCCAGCACCCCCTGGGGAGCTATGAGTAATGAAAAACTGTTTTTT. Protein: CASTPWGAMSNEKLFF.

This chain uses TRBV5-1 with TRBJ2-3, with TRBD1 as a possible D gene (5 bases). V lost 4 bases and J 6 bases, leaving 18 bases between the germline ends. CDR1 SGHRS and CDR2 YFSETQ come from the germline V gene. CDR3 length: 15 amino acids. CDR3: CASSQGDSFSDTQYF. The DNA for the CDR3 is TGCGCCAGCAGCCAAGGTGACAGTTTTTCCGATACGCAGTATTTT.

This chain connects TRBV7-8 to TRBJ1-5; TRBD1 matches 9 bases. In germline, CDR1 is SGHVS, CDR2 FQNEAQ. CDR3 length equals 17 residues. V lost 5 bases, J lost 6 bases, and 14 bases stayed unmatched. CDR3 loop: CASSPGQGGKGGQPQHF. CDR3 bases: TGTGCCAGCAGCCCGGGACAGGGAGGCAAGGGAGGTCAGCCCCAGCATTTT.